This T cell receptor (beta chain) derives from a study of blood T cell repertoires in COVID-19. For the study at large: Recovered status applied to Cohort 3 donors who had two consecutive negative PCRs. It also applied to those with clearance or with symptom resolution. T cells, B-cell-depleted T cells, or PBMCs provided the cDNA or gDNA that served as material.

CDR1 and CDR2 from the germline V gene are GTSNPN and SVGIG (reference sequence). There are 12 residues in the CDR3. Which cohort a participant joined came from the clinical history participants gave. This table comes from immunoSEQ multiplex PCR, and its TCRdb copy is limited to in-frame clones, with some not included. The sample lists approximately 360,000 clones, 70% to 90% occurring once. In its sample, this clone was seen a few times. The receptor's source is a man aged 40-50 years in a cohort exposed to, infected with or recovered from COVID-19 (not recorded which). Sequencing was carried out using PBMCs or T cells enriched from blood (not recorded which). The gene calls are TRBV30 and TRBJ1-2; maybe TRBD1 (5 bases). The CDR3 sequence is CACGAQFYGYTF. For the CDR3, the DNA is TGTGCGTGTGGGGCGCAGTTCTATGGCTACACCTTC.